This TCR beta chain derives from a study of blood T cell repertoires in COVID-19 (dated by TCRdb to about 2020). Regarding the complete study: Samples from collaborators originated in the United States, Italy and Spain and spanned both the acute and convalescent phases of COVID-19. The prospective study material was composed of cDNA or gDNA derived from T cells, B-cell-depleted T cells, or PBMCs. The dataset comprised deeply sampled blood TCRbeta repertoires from subjects exposed to, actively infected with, or recovered from COVID-19. The repertoires were released in a freely available public database intended as a resource for research on the immune response to SARS-CoV-2. The samples were drawn from the first 160 participants of the ongoing ImmuneRACE study and from 950 to 1,500 subjects provided by 6 global collaborators. The sample metadata nearly always contained a de-identified subject ID, COVID-19 status, age in years and sex. HLA class I and class II types, where available, came from metadata supplied by the sample provider rather than from assay-based typing.

CDR1 and CDR2 are read off the germline V gene (reference sequence) as LNHDA and SQIVND. Spanning cysteine to phenylalanine, the CDR3 consists of 16 amino acids. This entry keeps only the CDR3 DNA: 48 bases, framed from base 1. Trimming removed 5 bases from V and 0 bases from J, leaving 14 bases between the germline ends. TCRbeta CDR3 regions were amplified from genomic DNA using the immunoSEQ Assay, a bias-controlled multiplex PCR. The authors' pipeline ran thus. Within the assay, amplification of reference gene primers was used to estimate how many nucleated cells each sample contained. Sequence reads were collapsed and filtered to measure the absolute abundance of every unique TCRbeta CDR3 rearrangement. Productive Simpson clonality was computed per sample as the square root of Simpson's diversity index over productive rearrangements. Not all clones reach the TCRdb copy of this immuneACCESS table, which keeps in-frame sequences only. Checked studies attribute under half of the gap to unresolved V genes and leave the rest unexplained. D and trimming were read from the DNA, whereas the V and J calls and clone size are those reported in that table. The sample includes approximately 150,000 clones, with roughly 86% observed a single time. In total, the top ten clones hold 1.5% to 2% of the sample.

What the authors observed across the whole study: How much clinical and demographic metadata was included differed by source and by participant, and the metadata was provided uncurated.

To note about this clone: The target of this receptor is not known. Base qualities are not at hand, and no much larger clone is one base apart.

Whole blood was collected in K2EDTA tubes by collaborating institutions according to the institutions' own protocols. For TCRbeta analysis, collaborators shipped samples as frozen whole blood, isolated PBMCs, or DNA extracted from either of those sample types. What was sequenced was peripheral blood. The V and J genes are TRBV19 and TRBJ1-5; the D gene assignment is ambiguous. The sequence was collected from a man between 65 and 80 years old with acute or convalescent COVID-19. The CDR3 in this case is CASSSRDTYSNQPQHF. The DNA sequence is as follows: TGTGCCAGTAGTTCCAGAGACACCTATAGCAATCAGCCCCAGCATTTT.